This paragraph reports one T cell receptor (beta chain). What it recognizes is unknown. Generated by immunoSEQ multiplex PCR, the TCRdb table keeps only in-frame clones and is missing some. The table records tens of thousands of clones, 60% to 75% of them present only once. Germline V gene data show CDR1 as SGHNT and CDR2 as YYREEE (reference sequence). The ends were cut back, 1 base at V and 1 base at J, with 5 bases in the middle. The CDR3 is 13 residues long. The data derive from a study of vaccination effects on CD4 cells after COVID-19. ViraFEST used viral peptide pools to expand antigen-specific CD4+ T cells before sequencing. The culture ran for approximately 10 days, and then CD4+ T cells were isolated. Of the BNT162b2 and mRNA-1273 vaccines, participants received two doses of one or the other. For each well, two million PBMC were cultured with roughly 11 IU/ml IL-2 and roughly 10 ug/ml peptides.

V usage is TRBV5-4 and J usage is TRBJ1-1; D uncertain. Source: CD4+ T cells from PBMCs cultured with HCoV-229E spike peptides, taken after COVID-19 vaccination. This clonotype originated in a human donor who received a COVID-19 vaccine. The CDR3 DNA sequence: TGTGCCAGCAGCTTGCAAGGGAACACTGAAGCTTTCTTT. Its protein product is CASSLQGNTEAFF.